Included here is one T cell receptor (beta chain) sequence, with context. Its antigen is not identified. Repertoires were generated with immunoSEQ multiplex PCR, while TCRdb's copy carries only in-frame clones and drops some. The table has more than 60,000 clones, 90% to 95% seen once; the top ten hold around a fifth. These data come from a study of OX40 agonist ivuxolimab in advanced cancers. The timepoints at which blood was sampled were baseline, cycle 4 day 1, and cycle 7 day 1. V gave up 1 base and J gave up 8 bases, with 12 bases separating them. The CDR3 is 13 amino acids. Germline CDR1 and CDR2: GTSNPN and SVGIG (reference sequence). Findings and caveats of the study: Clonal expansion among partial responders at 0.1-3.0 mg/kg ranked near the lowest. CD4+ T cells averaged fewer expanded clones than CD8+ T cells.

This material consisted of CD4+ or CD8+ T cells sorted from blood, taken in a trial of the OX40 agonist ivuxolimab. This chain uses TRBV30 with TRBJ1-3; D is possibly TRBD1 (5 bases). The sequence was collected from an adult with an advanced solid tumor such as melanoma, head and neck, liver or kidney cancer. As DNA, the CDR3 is TGTGCCTGGAGTGGGGGGGTAGGCGACACCATATATTTT. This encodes CAWSGGVGDTIYF.